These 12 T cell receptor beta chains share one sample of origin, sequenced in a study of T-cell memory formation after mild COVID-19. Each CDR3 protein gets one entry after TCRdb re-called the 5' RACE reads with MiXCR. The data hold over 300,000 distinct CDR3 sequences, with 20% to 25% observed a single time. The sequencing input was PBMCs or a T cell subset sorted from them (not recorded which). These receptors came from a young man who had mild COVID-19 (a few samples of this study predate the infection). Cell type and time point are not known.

Here the CDR3 reads CASSSPGQGLYEQYV. CDR3 in DNA: TGTGCCAGCAGCTCTCCGGGACAGGGGCTTTACGAGCAGTACGTC. The genes are TRBV7-9 and TRBJ2-7, with 10 bases matching TRBD1. Trimming cost V 4 bases and J 4 bases; bases outside gene matches: 7. The CDR3 covers 15 residues. Germline CDR1 reads SEHNR; CDR2 reads FQNEAQ (reference sequence).

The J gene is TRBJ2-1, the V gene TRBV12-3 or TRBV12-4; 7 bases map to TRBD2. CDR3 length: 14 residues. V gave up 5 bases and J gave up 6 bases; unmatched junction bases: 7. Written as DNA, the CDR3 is TGTGCCAGCAGTCGGGGGGTTTCGCGCAATGAGCAGTTCTTC. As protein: CASSRGVSRNEQFF.

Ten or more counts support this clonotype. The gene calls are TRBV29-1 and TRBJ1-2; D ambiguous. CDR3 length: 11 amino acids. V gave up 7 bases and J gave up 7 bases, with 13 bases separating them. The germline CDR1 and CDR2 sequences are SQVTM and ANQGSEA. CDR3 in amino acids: CSALLGGGYTF. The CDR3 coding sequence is TGCAGCGCCCTCTTGGGTGGTGGCTACACCTTC. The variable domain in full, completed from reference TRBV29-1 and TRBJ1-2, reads SAVISQKPSRDICQRGTSLTIQCQVDSQVTMMFWYRQQPGQSLTLIATANQGSEATYESGFVIDKFPISRPNLTFSTLTVSNMSPEDSSIYLCSALLGGGYTFGSGTRLTVV.

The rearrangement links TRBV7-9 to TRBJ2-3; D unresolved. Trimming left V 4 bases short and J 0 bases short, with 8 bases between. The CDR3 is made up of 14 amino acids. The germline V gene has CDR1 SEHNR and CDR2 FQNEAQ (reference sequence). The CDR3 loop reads CASSSVRSTDTQYF. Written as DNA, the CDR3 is TGTGCCAGCAGCTCTGTTAGGAGCACAGATACGCAGTATTTT.

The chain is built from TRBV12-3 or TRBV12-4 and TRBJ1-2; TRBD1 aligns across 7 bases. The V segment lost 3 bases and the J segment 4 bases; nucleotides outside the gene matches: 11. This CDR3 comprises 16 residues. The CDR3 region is CASSFGGGGGAYGYTF. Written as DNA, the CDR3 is TGTGCCAGCAGTTTCGGTGGGGGAGGGGGCGCCTATGGCTACACCTTC.

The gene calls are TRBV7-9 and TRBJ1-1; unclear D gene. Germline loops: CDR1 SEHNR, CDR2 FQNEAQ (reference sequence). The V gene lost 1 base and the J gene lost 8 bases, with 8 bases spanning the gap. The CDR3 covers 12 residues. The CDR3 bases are TGTGCCAGCAGCTTAGTTACAGACGAAGCTTTCTTT. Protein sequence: CASSLVTDEAFF.

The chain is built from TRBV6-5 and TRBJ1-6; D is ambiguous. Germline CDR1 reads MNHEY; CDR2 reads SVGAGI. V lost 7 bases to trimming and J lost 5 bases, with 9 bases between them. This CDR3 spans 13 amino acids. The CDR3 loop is CASKIGDNSPLHF. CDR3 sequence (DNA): TGTGCCAGCAAGATCGGAGATAATTCACCCCTCCACTTT.

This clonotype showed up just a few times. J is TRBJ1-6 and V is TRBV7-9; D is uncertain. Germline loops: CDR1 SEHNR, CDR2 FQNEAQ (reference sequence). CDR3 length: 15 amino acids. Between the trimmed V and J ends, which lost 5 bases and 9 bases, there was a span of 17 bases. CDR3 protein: CASSTPAGPSSPLHF. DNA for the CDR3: TGTGCCAGCAGCACACCCGCCGGGCCCTCTTCACCCCTCCACTTT.

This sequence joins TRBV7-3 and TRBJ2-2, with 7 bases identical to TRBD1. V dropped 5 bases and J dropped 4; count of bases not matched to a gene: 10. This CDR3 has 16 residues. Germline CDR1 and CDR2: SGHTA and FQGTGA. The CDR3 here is CASSKQGTDPTGELFF. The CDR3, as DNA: TGTGCCAGCAGCAAACAGGGGACCGATCCCACCGGGGAGCTGTTTTTT.

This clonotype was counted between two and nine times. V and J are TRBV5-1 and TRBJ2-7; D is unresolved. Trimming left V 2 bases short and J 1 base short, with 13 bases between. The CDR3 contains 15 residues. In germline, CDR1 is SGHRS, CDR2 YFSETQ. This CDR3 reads CASSFLPPDSYEQYF. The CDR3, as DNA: TGCGCCAGCAGCTTTCTTCCGCCGGATTCCTACGAGCAGTACTTC. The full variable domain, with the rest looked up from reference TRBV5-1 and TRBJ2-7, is KAGVTQTPRYLIKTRGQQVTLSCSPISGHRSVSWYQQTPGQGLQFLFEYFSETQRNKGNFPGRFSGRQFSNSRSEMNVSTLELGDSALYLCASSFLPPDSYEQYFGPGTRLTVT.

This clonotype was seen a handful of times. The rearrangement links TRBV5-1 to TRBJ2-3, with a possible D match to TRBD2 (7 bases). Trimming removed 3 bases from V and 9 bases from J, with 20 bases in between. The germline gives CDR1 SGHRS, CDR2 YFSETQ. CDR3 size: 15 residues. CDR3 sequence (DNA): TGCGCCAGCAGCTCAGGTGGTGCGGGGGCCCCGACGCAGTATTTT. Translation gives CASSSGGAGAPTQYF.

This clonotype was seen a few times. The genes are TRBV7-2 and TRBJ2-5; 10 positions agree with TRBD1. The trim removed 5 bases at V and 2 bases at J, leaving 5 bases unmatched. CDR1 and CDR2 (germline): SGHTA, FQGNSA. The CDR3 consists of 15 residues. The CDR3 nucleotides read TGTGCCAGCAGCCGAGACAGGGGGCGACAAGAGACCCAGTACTTC. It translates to CASSRDRGRQETQYF.